A single sample gave rise to the 17 T cell receptor beta chains below, sequenced in a study of beta chain features in type 1 diabetes. cDNA synthesis used the whole RNA isolate, giving expressed TCRB sequences. Only in-frame clones appear in the TCRdb table, and some are missing; sequencing was by immunoSEQ multiplex PCR. The sample holds more than 350,000 clones, around 10% seen once. Sequencing input: naive CD4+ T cells from blood. The receptors were gathered from a woman under 30 in good health.

The V and J genes are TRBV4-2 and TRBJ1-3; no reliable D call. The CDR3 spans 14 residues. CDR1 is LGHNA, CDR2 YNFKEQ, per germline. The ends were cut back, 4 bases at V and 0 bases at J, with 7 bases in the middle. CDR3 coding DNA: TGTGCCAGCAGCCTCGCAAGCTCTGGAAACACCATATATTTT. It codes for CASSLASSGNTIYF.

This clone was found a few times. This chain links TRBV14 with TRBJ1-2; 7 positions agree with TRBD1. Losses at the gene ends were 1 base for V and 6 bases for J; bases not matched to a gene: 2. The CDR3 totals 13 residues. Germline V lookup: CDR1 SGHDN, CDR2 FVKESK. Here the CDR3 DNA reads TGTGCCAGCAGCCAAGCAGGGGGGAATGGCTACACCTTC. This translates into CASSQAGGNGYTF.

This clone was recorded a few times. This chain uses TRBV7-6 with TRBJ2-5; 7 bases are shared with TRBD2. The V segment lost 5 bases and the J segment 5 bases; nucleotides outside the gene matches: 14. The CDR3 is 16 residues long. CDR1 is SGHVS and CDR2 is FNYEAQ in the germline V gene. DNA of the CDR3: TGTGCCAGCAGCGCTCTCGGCGGGAGAGATAGGGAGACCCAGTACTTC. Amino acid sequence: CASSALGGRDRETQYF.

The table lists this clone with a few counts. The chain couples TRBV7-2 to TRBJ1-6; D gene ambiguous. CDR3 length equals 15 residues. Deletions cut 2 bases from V and 6 bases from J, with 11 bases between. The germline V gene encodes CDR1 SGHTA and CDR2 FQGNSA. The CDR3 nucleotides read TGTGCCAGCAGCTTAAGTGGGGTGGGTAATTCACCCCTCCACTTT. Translated, it gives CASSLSGVGNSPLHF.

This clone was observed a few times. J is TRBJ2-1 and V is TRBV7-9, with D maybe TRBD2 (5 bases). Deletions cut 1 base from V and 7 bases from J, with 17 bases between. The CDR3 consists of 16 residues. Germline loops: CDR1 SEHNR, CDR2 FQNEAQ (reference sequence). This CDR3 is CASSLVGAPGENEQFF. The CDR3 DNA is TGTGCCAGCAGCTTAGTAGGCGCCCCCGGGGAGAATGAGCAGTTCTTC.

This clone came up a few times. This CDR3 is CASSQYPSGGYEQFF. CDR3 DNA: TGCGCCAGCAGCCAATATCCTAGCGGGGGGTATGAGCAGTTCTTC. The chain joins TRBV4-3 to TRBJ2-1; TRBD2 matches at 11 bases. Germline V gene data show CDR1 as LGHNA and CDR2 as YSLEER. This CDR3 region has 15 residues. V gave up 2 bases and J gave up 8 bases; unmatched junction bases: 5.

This clone turned up a few times. This chain uses TRBV6-6 with TRBJ2-5; the D gene is possibly TRBD2 (6 bases). The length of the CDR3 is 15 residues. The germline V gene has CDR1 MNHNY and CDR2 SVGAGI (reference sequence). The ends were cut back, 3 bases at V and 4 bases at J, with 15 bases in the middle. The CDR3 sequence is CASSYLSGRRETQYF. The CDR3, as DNA: TGTGCCAGCAGTTATTTGTCAGGGAGGCGAGAGACCCAGTACTTC.

The chain links TRBV7-9 to TRBJ1-3; TRBD1 agrees at 8 bases. CDR1 and CDR2 (germline): SEHNR, FQNEAQ (reference sequence). The V gene end was trimmed by 5 bases and the J gene end by 8 bases; junction bases not matched to a gene: 5. The CDR3 covers 13 residues. The CDR3 sequence is CASSVNRGDTIYF. CDR3 in DNA: TGTGCCAGCAGCGTTAACAGGGGGGACACCATATATTTT. Combining the CDR3 with reference TRBV7-9 and TRBJ1-3 gives the whole variable domain DTGVSQNPRHKITKRGQNVTFRCDPISEHNRLYWYRQTLGQGPEFLTYFQNEAQLEKSRLLSDRFSAERPKGSFSTLEIQRTEQGDSAMYLCASSVNRGDTIYFGEGSWLTVV.

This clone came up a few times. This chain links TRBV2 with TRBJ2-1; tentative D call: TRBD2 (6 bases). Germline V gives CDR1 SNHLY, CDR2 FYNNEI. Trimming took 6 bases from V and 6 from J, leaving 12 bases between them. This CDR3 has 13 amino acids. This CDR3 reads CASSQEGGNEQFF. DNA of the CDR3: TGTGCCAGCAGCCAGGAGGGCGGCAATGAGCAGTTCTTC. The full variable domain, rest sourced from reference TRBV2 and TRBJ2-1, is EPEVTQTPSHQVTQMGQEVILRCVPISNHLYFYWYRQILGQKVEFLVSFYNNEISEKSEIFDDQFSVERPDGSNFTLKIRSTKLEDSAMYFCASSQEGGNEQFFGPGTRLTVL.

The chain has TRBV29-1 and TRBJ1-4, with 11 bases lining up with TRBD1. Germline assignment: CDR1 SQVTM and CDR2 ANQGSEA. The CDR3 sequence is 13 residues long. The ends lost 7 bases at V and 6 bases at J; junction bases unmatched: 4. CDR3 DNA: TGCAGCGGCCGGACAGGGGGCGATGAAAAACTGTTTTTT. This sequence encodes CSGRTGGDEKLFF.

The chain carries TRBV10-3 and TRBJ1-2; TRBD1 is a possible D gene (5 bases). The CDR3 runs to 13 residues. CDR1 is ENHRY and CDR2 is SYGVKD in the germline V gene. V was clipped by 9 bases and J by 2 bases, with 13 bases between them. CDR3 region: CAITPRQNYGYTF. The DNA for the CDR3 is TGTGCCATAACACCGAGACAGAACTATGGCTACACCTTC.

This clone was found a few times. The chain couples TRBV2 to TRBJ2-5; 10 bases agree with TRBD1. Trimming at V came to 6 bases and at J to 4 bases, leaving 8 bases not matched to a gene. This CDR3 is built from 15 residues. Germline V gene data show CDR1 as SNHLY and CDR2 as FYNNEI. The CDR3 spells CASRRQGADRETQYF. CDR3 coding DNA: TGTGCCAGCAGGAGACAGGGGGCGGATAGAGAGACCCAGTACTTC.

The chain is built from TRBV20-1 and TRBJ1-1; TRBD1 matches 7 bases. The CDR3 runs to 11 residues. V was pared by 4 bases and J by 4 bases, with 0 bases of the junction left unmatched. Germline V lookup: CDR1 DFQATT, CDR2 SNEGSKA (reference sequence). The CDR3, as DNA: TGCAGTGCTACAGGGGGCACTGAAGCTTTCTTT. Translated: CSATGGTEAFF.

The genes are TRBV5-1 and TRBJ2-3; no reliable D call. Germline V gives CDR1 SGHRS, CDR2 YFSETQ. With 4 bases removed from V and 2 bases from J, the gap between germline ends came to 5 bases. This CDR3 is built from 12 residues. CDR3 sequence (DNA): TGCGCCAGCAGCATAGACACAGATACGCAGTATTTT. Amino acid sequence: CASSIDTDTQYF.

The chain uses TRBV5-1 and TRBJ2-7, with 11 bases matching TRBD2. The length of the CDR3 is 16 residues. Per the germline V gene, CDR1 is SGHRS and CDR2 is YFSETQ. After removal of 0 bases from V and 7 bases from J, the junction contained 9 bases not matched to a gene. As DNA, the CDR3 is TGCGCCAGCAGCTTGGTCGTAGCGGGAGGGCCTGGGGAGCAGTACTTC. Residues: CASSLVVAGGPGEQYF. Looking up the rest from reference TRBV5-1 and TRBJ2-7 gives the full variable domain: KAGVTQTPRYLIKTRGQQVTLSCSPISGHRSVSWYQQTPGQGLQFLFEYFSETQRNKGNFPGRFSGRQFSNSRSEMNVSTLELGDSALYLCASSLVVAGGPGEQYFGPGTRLTVT.

V usage is TRBV9 and J usage is TRBJ2-6; D is perhaps TRBD1 or TRBD2 (7 bases each). The germline gives CDR1 SGDLS, CDR2 YYNGEE. The V end was cut by 0 bases, the J end by 0 bases, with 19 bases between. This CDR3 spans 20 amino acids. CDR3 in DNA: TGTGCCAGCAGCGTAGTGCCGACAGGGAGGGCACTCTCTGGGGCCAACGTCCTGACTTTC. Amino acids: CASSVVPTGRALSGANVLTF.

This clone was counted only a few times. CDR3 DNA sequence: TGCGCCAGCAGCAAAACCGGGACACAATACAATGAGCAGTTCTTC. Translation gives CASSKTGTQYNEQFF. The chain recombines TRBV5-1 with TRBJ2-1, with a weak D call TRBD1 (6 bases). V lost 4 bases to trimming and J lost 4 bases, with 15 bases between them. From germline, CDR1 is SGHRS and CDR2 YFSETQ. The CDR3 contains 15 residues. Based on the CDR3 plus reference TRBV5-1 and TRBJ2-1, the full variable domain is KAGVTQTPRYLIKTRGQQVTLSCSPISGHRSVSWYQQTPGQGLQFLFEYFSETQRNKGNFPGRFSGRQFSNSRSEMNVSTLELGDSALYLCASSKTGTQYNEQFFGPGTRLTVL.